Listed below are T cell receptor beta chains from one sample, sequenced in a study of shared clonotypes between healthy human individuals. Profiling relied on immunoSEQ multiplex PCR, and the TCRdb table lists in-frame clones only, not all of them. The table includes approximately 2.3 million clones, 80% to 95% detected once. The sample was naive CD4+ T cells from PBMCs. The source of these receptors is a man aged 18 to 30 in good health. Some clones in this sample may be carry-over from other donors' samples. Each CDR3 is given with its conserved first and last residue. A D gene is named only where the DNA matches it firmly. Expanded clones are given a class, and other clones once, few, many or no size at all.

D gene	clone size	V gene	J gene	CDR3 length	CDR3 protein	CDR3 DNA
-	-	TRBV28	TRBJ1-3	14	CASRRFDSGNTIYF	TGTGCCAGCCGACGGTTCGACTCTGGAAACACCATATATTTT
-	-	TRBV28	TRBJ1-2	12	CASSSTDYGYTF	TGTGCCAGCAGTTCGACAGACTATGGCTACACCTTC
-	once	TRBV7-8	TRBJ2-7	17	CASSLALPGLARQEQYF	TGTGCCAGCAGCTTAGCCCTTCCGGGACTGGCTCGGCAGGAGCAGTACTTC
-	-	TRBV5-4	TRBJ2-5	12	CASSHIQGHRYF	TGTGCCAGCAGCCACATACAGGGTCACCGATACTTC
-	-	TRBV6-5	TRBJ1-2	11	CAARSGTGYTF	TGTGCCGCGAGGTCAGGTACTGGCTACACCTTC
-	once	TRBV29-1	TRBJ2-5	11	CSVEPAETQYF	TGCAGCGTTGAACCTGCGGAGACCCAGTACTTC
-	-	TRBV7-9	TRBJ2-3	12	CASSSLVATQYF	TGTGCCAGCAGCTCCCTCGTCGCTACGCAGTATTTT
-	-	TRBV19	TRBJ1-2	13	CASSISGGYGYTF	TGTGCCAGTAGTATATCGGGAGGCTATGGCTACACCTTC
-	-	TRBV10-1	TRBJ1-5	17	CASTGTPNFYSNQPQHF	TGCGCCAGCACCGGGACGCCAAACTTCTATAGCAATCAGCCCCAGCATTTT
-	-	TRBV29-1	TRBJ2-1	15	CSVEVSPGTYNEQFF	TGCAGCGTTGAGGTGTCCCCGGGAACTTACAATGAGCAGTTCTTC
TRBD2	-	TRBV2	TRBJ2-1	15	CASRPGLAGVNEQFF	TGTGCCAGCAGACCGGGACTAGCGGGAGTCAATGAGCAGTTCTTC
-	-	TRBV2	TRBJ1-2	11	CASTTNYGYTF	TGTGCCAGTACAACTAACTATGGCTACACCTTC
-	-	TRBV5-1	TRBJ2-5	13	CASSNVPYETQYF	TGCGCCAGCAGCAACGTCCCCTACGAGACCCAGTACTTC
-	-	TRBV6-4	TRBJ2-1	14	CASSDGSSYNEQFF	TGTGCCAGCAGTGACGGGAGTAGCTACAATGAGCAGTTCTTC
-	-	TRBV5-4	TRBJ2-3	16	CASSPAPGFSTDTQYF	TGTGCCAGCAGCCCTGCCCCGGGATTTAGCACAGATACGCAGTATTTT
-	-	TRBV6-5	TRBJ2-7	14	CASSPTRSVYEQYF	TGTGCCAGCAGTCCCACTAGGTCGGTTTACGAGCAGTACTTC
TRBD2	-	TRBV2	TRBJ2-3	14	CASKASGSTDTQYF	TGTGCCAGCAAGGCTAGCGGGAGTACAGATACGCAGTATTTT
TRBD1	-	TRBV7-9	TRBJ2-1	16	CASSPSSGTGSREQFF	TGTGCCAGCAGCCCTTCCTCCGGGACAGGGTCGCGTGAGCAGTTCTTC
TRBD1	-	TRBV6-1	TRBJ1-2	15	CASSVGTGGIYGYTF	TGTGCCAGCAGTGTCGGGACAGGGGGTATCTATGGCTACACCTTC
TRBD1	once	TRBV19	TRBJ1-4	15	CASSQTGGSKEKLFF	TGTGCCAGTAGTCAAACAGGGGGCTCGAAAGAAAAACTGTTTTTT
TRBD2	-	TRBV19	TRBJ2-7	17	CASSRRLAGGRAYEQYF	TGTGCCAGTAGTCGCCGACTAGCGGGGGGGAGGGCGTACGAGCAGTACTTC
-	-	TRBV7-9	TRBJ1-3	14	CASSPRQAGNTIYF	TGTGCCAGCAGCCCCCGGCAAGCTGGAAACACCATATATTTT
TRBD2	once	TRBV5-1	TRBJ2-3	16	CASSSLAGGTTDTQYF	TGCGCCAGCAGCTCCCTAGCGGGAGGCACCACAGATACGCAGTATTTT
-	-	TRBV30	TRBJ2-1	16	CAWSYLGRSSYNEQFF	TGTGCCTGGAGTTACCTGGGGAGGAGCTCCTACAATGAGCAGTTCTTC
-	-	TRBV10-2	TRBJ2-1	14	CASSDSSSYNEQFF	TGCGCCAGCAGTGACTCGAGCTCCTACAATGAGCAGTTCTTC
TRBD2	once	TRBV30	TRBJ2-1	14	CAWRPGGAYNEQFF	TGTGCCTGGAGACCGGGAGGGGCCTACAATGAGCAGTTCTTC
-	-	TRBV28	TRBJ2-3	16	CASSSFLQVGTDTQYF	TGTGCCAGCAGTTCCTTCCTCCAGGTTGGGACAGATACGCAGTATTTT
-	-	TRBV5-1	TRBJ2-3	14	CASSSGSHTDTQYF	TGCGCCAGCAGCTCCGGTTCACACACAGATACGCAGTATTTT
-	-	TRBV7-3	TRBJ2-1	16	CASSLRTGATYNEQFF	TGTGCCAGCAGCTTACGGACCGGAGCCACCTACAATGAGCAGTTCTTC
-	-	TRBV28	TRBJ1-3	15	CASSGWVYSGNTIYF	TGTGCCAGCAGTGGGTGGGTCTACTCTGGAAACACCATATATTTT
-	-	TRBV23-1	TRBJ2-4	15	CASSPLRYGKNIQYF	TGCGCCAGCAGTCCCCTTCGGTACGGGAAAAACATTCAGTACTTC
TRBD1	-	TRBV28	TRBJ2-7	13	CAIQTGGIDEQYF	TGTGCCATCCAGACAGGGGGAATCGACGAGCAGTACTTC
-	-	TRBV7-9	TRBJ1-1	15	CASSLALGGSTEAFF	TGTGCCAGCAGCTTAGCGCTCGGGGGTTCCACTGAAGCTTTCTTT
-	-	TRBV7-9	TRBJ2-7	17	CASSAGLDFSVSYEQYF	TGTGCCAGCAGCGCGGGTTTAGACTTCTCAGTCTCCTACGAGCAGTACTTC
-	few	TRBV7-9	TRBJ1-1	15	CASSQKRTDNTEAFF	TGTGCCAGCAGCCAAAAGCGGACAGATAACACTGAAGCTTTCTTT
TRBD1	-	TRBV4-3	TRBJ2-6	17	CASSQGTGGSGANVLTF	TGCGCCAGCAGCCAAGGGACAGGGGGATCTGGGGCCAACGTCCTGACTTTC
-	-	TRBV28	TRBJ1-1	12	CASSLEDTEAFF	TGTGCCAGCAGTTTAGAGGACACTGAAGCTTTCTTT
-	-	TRBV5-6	TRBJ2-3	13	CASSPRDSLPQYF	TGTGCCAGCAGCCCTAGGGACTCGCTCCCGCAGTATTTT
TRBD2	-	TRBV5-1	TRBJ2-3	12	CASSLGAGSQYF	TGCGCCAGCAGCTTGGGAGCGGGATCGCAGTATTTT
-	-	TRBV10-3	TRBJ1-3	16	CAISEGRALSGNTIYF	TGTGCCATCAGTGAGGGCCGGGCCCTCTCTGGAAACACCATATATTTT
TRBD1	-	TRBV2	TRBJ2-5	13	CASDTGVGETQYF	TGTGCCAGCGATACAGGGGTCGGGGAGACCCAGTACTTC
-	-	TRBV30	TRBJ2-7	15	CAWSVPPTGAYEQYF	TGTGCCTGGAGTGTACCCCCGACCGGGGCCTACGAGCAGTACTTC
TRBD2	-	TRBV28	TRBJ2-4	14	CASSQAGVGNIQYF	TGTGCCAGCAGCCAAGCGGGAGTCGGAAACATTCAGTACTTC
TRBD1	-	TRBV2	TRBJ1-5	16	CASSEAADRVYQPQHF	TGTGCCAGCAGTGAAGCTGCCGACAGGGTGTATCAGCCCCAGCATTTT
TRBD1	once	TRBV7-9	TRBJ1-3	18	CASSHPGQGALSGNTIYF	TGTGCCAGCAGCCACCCGGGACAGGGGGCCTTGTCGGGAAACACCATATATTTT
-	-	TRBV5-4	TRBJ1-5	13	CASSGGVTQPQHF	TGTGCCAGCAGCGGGGGGGTTACACAGCCCCAGCATTTT
TRBD1	-	TRBV30	TRBJ1-3	14	CAWRDRGYGDTIYF	TGTGCCTGGAGGGACAGGGGGTATGGAGACACCATATATTTT
-	-	TRBV5-4	TRBJ2-4	14	CASSPPGRVDIQYF	TGTGCCAGCAGCCCGCCGGGCAGGGTGGACATTCAGTACTTC
TRBD2	-	TRBV18	TRBJ2-7	20	CASSPGAPGLAGESVYEQYF	TGTGCCAGCTCACCAGGGGCACCGGGACTAGCGGGAGAGTCCGTCTACGAGCAGTACTTC
-	-	TRBV18	TRBJ1-2	11	CASSGKETITF	TGTGCCAGCTCAGGAAAGGAGACAATCACCTTC
TRBD2	-	TRBV27	TRBJ2-2	19	CASSLAGTSGRADTGELFF	TGTGCCAGCAGTCTGGCTGGGACTAGCGGGAGGGCCGACACCGGGGAGCTGTTTTTT
TRBD1	-	TRBV5-1	TRBJ1-1	15	CASSGAGGPLAEAFF	TGCGCCAGCAGCGGGGCAGGGGGCCCACTGGCTGAAGCTTTCTTT
-	-	TRBV7-8	TRBJ1-1	13	CASSLREGLEAFF	TGTGCCAGCAGCCTCCGGGAAGGGCTTGAAGCTTTCTTT
TRBD2	-	TRBV27	TRBJ2-7	15	CASSAGTSGYYEQYF	TGTGCCAGCAGTGCCGGGACTAGCGGATACTACGAGCAGTACTTC
-	-	TRBV7-8	TRBJ2-1	13	CASSLAVGREQFF	TGTGCCAGCAGCTTAGCGGTGGGACGGGAGCAGTTCTTC